The T cell receptor (beta chain) described here comes from a study of CD8+CD57+ T cells in acquired aplastic anemia. The study profiled TCR beta VDJ and CDR3 using genomic DNA as template. From the reads, TCRdb called clonotypes with MiXCR, one entry per CDR3 protein. The table records fewer than 200,000 distinct CDR3 sequences, approximately 48% of them present only once. An expansion of CD8+CD57+ cells by flow cytometry had been shown in patients chosen for sequencing. Germline CDR1 reads LGHNA; CDR2 reads YNFKEQ. This CDR3 spans 15 amino acids. V was shortened by 4 bases and J by 0 bases, with 11 bases between the two germline ends. At least ten counts were recorded for this clonotype.

The TCR comes from a human donor with aplastic anemia. The material sequenced was sorted CD4+, CD8+, or CD8+CD57+ T cells (not recorded which) from PBMCs. The J gene is TRBJ2-3, the V gene TRBV4-2; D gene uncertain. The CDR3 sequence is CASSLTILSTDTQYF. In nucleotides, the CDR3 is TGTGCCAGCAGCCTCACTATACTCAGCACAGATACGCAGTATTTT.